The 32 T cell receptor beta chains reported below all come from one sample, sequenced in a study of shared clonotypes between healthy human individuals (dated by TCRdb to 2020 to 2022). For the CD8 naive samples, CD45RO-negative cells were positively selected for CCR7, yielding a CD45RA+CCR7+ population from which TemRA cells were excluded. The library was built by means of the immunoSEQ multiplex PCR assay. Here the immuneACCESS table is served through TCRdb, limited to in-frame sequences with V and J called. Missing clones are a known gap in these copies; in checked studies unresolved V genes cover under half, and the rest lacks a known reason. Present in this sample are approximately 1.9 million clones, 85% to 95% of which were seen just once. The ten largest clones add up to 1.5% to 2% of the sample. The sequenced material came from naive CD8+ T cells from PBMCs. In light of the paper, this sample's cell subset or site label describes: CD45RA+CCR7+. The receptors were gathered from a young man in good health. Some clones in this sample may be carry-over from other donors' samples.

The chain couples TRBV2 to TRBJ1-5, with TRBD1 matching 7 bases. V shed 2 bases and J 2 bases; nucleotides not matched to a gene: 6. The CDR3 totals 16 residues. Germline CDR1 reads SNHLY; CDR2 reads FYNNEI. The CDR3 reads CASSESIGQGNQPQHF. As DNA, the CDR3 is TGTGCCAGCAGTGAATCGATCGGACAGGGCAATCAGCCCCAGCATTTT.

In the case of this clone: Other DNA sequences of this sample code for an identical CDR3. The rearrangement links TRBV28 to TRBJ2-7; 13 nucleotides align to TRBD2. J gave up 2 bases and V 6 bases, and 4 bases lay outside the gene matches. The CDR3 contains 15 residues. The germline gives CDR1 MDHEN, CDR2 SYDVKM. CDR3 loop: CASSLGLAGAYEQYF. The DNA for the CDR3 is TGTGCCAGCAGCCTCGGACTAGCGGGAGCCTACGAGCAGTACTTC.

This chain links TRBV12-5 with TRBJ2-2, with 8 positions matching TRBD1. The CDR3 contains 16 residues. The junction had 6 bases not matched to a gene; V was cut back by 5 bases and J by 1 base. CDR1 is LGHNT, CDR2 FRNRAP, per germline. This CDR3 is CASGPDRGENTGELFF. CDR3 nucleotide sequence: TGTGCTAGTGGTCCCGACAGGGGCGAGAACACCGGGGAGCTGTTTTTT.

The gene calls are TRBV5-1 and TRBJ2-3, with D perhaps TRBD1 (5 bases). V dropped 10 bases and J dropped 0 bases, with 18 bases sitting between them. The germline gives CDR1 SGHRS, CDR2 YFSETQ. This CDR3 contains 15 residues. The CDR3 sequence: CAGSLSTASTDTQYF. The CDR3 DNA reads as TGCGCCGGCTCCCTTTCGACAGCTAGCACAGATACGCAGTATTTT.

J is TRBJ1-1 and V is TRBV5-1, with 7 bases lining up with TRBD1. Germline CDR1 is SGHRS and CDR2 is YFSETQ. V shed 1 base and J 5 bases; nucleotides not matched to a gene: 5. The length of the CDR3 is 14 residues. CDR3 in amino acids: CASSLHPGQTEAFF. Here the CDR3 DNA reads TGCGCCAGCAGCTTGCATCCGGGACAGACTGAAGCTTTCTTT.

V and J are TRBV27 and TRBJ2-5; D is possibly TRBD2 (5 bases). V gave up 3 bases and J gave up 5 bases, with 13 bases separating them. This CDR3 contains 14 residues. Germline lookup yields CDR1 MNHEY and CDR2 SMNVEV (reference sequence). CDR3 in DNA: TGTGCCAGCAGTTTTATTGGGAGTAAGGAGACCCAGTACTTC. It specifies CASSFIGSKETQYF.

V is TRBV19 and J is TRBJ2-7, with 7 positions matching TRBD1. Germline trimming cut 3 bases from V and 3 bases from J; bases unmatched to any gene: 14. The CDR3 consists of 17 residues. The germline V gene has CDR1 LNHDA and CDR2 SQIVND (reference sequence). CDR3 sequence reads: CASSIRNPGQTNYEQYF. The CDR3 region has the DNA TGTGCCAGTAGTATCCGGAACCCGGGACAGACAAACTACGAGCAGTACTTC. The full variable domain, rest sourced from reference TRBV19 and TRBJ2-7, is DGGITQSPKYLFRKEGQNVTLSCEQNLNHDAMYWYRQDPGQGLRLIYYSQIVNDFQKGDIAEGYSVSREKKESFPLTVTSAQKNPTAFYLCASSIRNPGQTNYEQYFGPGTRLTVT.

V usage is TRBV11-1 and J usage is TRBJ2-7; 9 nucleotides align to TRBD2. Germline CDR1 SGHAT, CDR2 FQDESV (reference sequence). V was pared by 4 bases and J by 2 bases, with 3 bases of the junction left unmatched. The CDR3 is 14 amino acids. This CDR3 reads CASSSTSGTYEQYF. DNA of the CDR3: TGTGCCAGCAGCTCGACTAGCGGTACCTACGAGCAGTACTTC.

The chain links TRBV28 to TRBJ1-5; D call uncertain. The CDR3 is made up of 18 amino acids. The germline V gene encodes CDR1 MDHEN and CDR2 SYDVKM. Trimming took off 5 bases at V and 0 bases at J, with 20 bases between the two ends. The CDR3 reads CASSPPQWVENSNQPQHF. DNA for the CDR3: TGTGCCAGCAGTCCACCCCAGTGGGTAGAGAATAGCAATCAGCCCCAGCATTTT.

CDR3 bases: TGTGCCAGCAGTCCATTGGATCCCTACGAGCAGTACTTC. Translated, it gives CASSPLDPYEQYF. The rearrangement links TRBV7-9 to TRBJ2-7, with D unresolved. The germline V gene encodes CDR1 SEHNR and CDR2 FQNEAQ (reference sequence). V was shortened by 6 bases and J by 2 bases, with 11 bases between the two germline ends. There are 13 residues in the CDR3. Based on the CDR3 plus reference TRBV7-9 and TRBJ2-7, the full variable domain is DTGVSQNPRHKITKRGQNVTFRCDPISEHNRLYWYRQTLGQGPEFLTYFQNEAQLEKSRLLSDRFSAERPKGSFSTLEIQRTEQGDSAMYLCASSPLDPYEQYFGPGTRLTVT.

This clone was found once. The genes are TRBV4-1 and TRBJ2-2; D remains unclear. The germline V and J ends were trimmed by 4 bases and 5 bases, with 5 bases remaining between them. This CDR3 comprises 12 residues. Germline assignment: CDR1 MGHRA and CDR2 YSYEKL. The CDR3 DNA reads TGCGCCAGCAGCCGGGGAACCGGGGAGCTGTTTTTT. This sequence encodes CASSRGTGELFF.

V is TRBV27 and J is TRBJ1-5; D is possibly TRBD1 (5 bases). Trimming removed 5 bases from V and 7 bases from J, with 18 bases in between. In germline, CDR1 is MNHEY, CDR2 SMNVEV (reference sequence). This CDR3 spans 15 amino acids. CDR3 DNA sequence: TGTGCCAGCAGTCCGTTTTCGGGGGGTGGACAGCCCCAGCATTTT. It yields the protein CASSPFSGGGQPQHF.

The CDR3: CASSLGLRFYEQYF. The CDR3 DNA reads TGTGCCAGCAGTTTAGGGCTGCGGTTCTACGAGCAGTACTTC. The chain links TRBV28 to TRBJ2-7; D is uncertain. V lost 2 bases, J lost 3 bases, and 11 bases lay in between. The CDR3 has 14 amino acids. The germline CDR1 and CDR2 sequences are MDHEN and SYDVKM.

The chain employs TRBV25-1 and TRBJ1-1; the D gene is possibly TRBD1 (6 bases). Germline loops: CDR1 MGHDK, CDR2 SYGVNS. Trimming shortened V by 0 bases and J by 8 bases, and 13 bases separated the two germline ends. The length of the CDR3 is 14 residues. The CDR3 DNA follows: TGTGCCAGCAGTGAATACGGGGGGCGGGACGAAGCTTTCTTT. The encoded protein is CASSEYGGRDEAFF.

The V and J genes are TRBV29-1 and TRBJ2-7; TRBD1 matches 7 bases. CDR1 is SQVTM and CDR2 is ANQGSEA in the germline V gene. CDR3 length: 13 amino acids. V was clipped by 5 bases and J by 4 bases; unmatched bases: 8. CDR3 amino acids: CSVTGTVLYEQYF. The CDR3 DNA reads TGCAGCGTTACCGGGACAGTCCTATACGAGCAGTACTTC.

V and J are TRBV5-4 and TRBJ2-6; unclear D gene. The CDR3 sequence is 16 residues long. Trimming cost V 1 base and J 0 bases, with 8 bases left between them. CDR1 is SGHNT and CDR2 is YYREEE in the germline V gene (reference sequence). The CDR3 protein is CASSLQRISGANVLTF. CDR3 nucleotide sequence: TGTGCCAGCAGCTTGCAGAGAATCTCTGGGGCCAACGTCCTGACTTTC.

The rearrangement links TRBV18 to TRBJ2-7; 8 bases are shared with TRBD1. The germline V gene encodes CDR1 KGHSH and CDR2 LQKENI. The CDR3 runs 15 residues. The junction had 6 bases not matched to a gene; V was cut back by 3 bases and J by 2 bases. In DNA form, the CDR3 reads TGTGCCAGCTCACCCGAACAGGGGGTACCCTACGAGCAGTACTTC. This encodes CASSPEQGVPYEQYF.

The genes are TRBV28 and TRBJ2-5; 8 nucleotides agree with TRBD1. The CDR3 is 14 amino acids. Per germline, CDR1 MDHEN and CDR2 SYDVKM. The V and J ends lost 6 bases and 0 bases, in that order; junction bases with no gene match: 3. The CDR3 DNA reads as TGTGCCAGCAGCCAACAGGGGGACCAAGAGACCCAGTACTTC. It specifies CASSQQGDQETQYF.

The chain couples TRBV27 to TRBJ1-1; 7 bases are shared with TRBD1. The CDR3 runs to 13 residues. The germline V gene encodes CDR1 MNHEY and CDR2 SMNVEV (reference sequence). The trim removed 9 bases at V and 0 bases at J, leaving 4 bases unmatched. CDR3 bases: TGTGCCAGTAAACAGGGGCTGAACACTGAAGCTTTCTTT. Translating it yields CASKQGLNTEAFF.

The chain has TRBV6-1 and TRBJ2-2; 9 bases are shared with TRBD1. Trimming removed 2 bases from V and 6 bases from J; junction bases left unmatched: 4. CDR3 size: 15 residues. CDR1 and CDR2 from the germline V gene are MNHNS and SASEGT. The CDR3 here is CASSEWDRAAGELFF. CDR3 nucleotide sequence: TGTGCCAGCAGTGAATGGGACAGGGCGGCCGGGGAGCTGTTTTTT.

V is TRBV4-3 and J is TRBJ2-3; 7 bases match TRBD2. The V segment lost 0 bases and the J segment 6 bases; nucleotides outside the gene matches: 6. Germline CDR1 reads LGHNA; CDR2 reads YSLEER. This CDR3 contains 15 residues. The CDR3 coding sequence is TGCGCCAGCAGCCAAGATCGGGGGGAGGGGGATACGCAGTATTTT. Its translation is CASSQDRGEGDTQYF.

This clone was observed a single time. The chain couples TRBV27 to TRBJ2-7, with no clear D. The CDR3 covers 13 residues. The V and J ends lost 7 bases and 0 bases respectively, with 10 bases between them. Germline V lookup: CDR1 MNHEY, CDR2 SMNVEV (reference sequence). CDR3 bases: TGTGCCAGCATGACCTACCCCTCCTACGAGCAGTACTTC. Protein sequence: CASMTYPSYEQYF.

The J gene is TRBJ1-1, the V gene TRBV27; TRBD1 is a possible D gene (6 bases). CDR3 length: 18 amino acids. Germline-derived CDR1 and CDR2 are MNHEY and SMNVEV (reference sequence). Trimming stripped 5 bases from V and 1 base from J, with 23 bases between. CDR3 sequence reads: CASSTQGRYMSKNTEAFF. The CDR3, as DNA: TGTGCCAGCAGTACCCAGGGGAGGTACATGAGTAAGAACACTGAAGCTTTCTTT.

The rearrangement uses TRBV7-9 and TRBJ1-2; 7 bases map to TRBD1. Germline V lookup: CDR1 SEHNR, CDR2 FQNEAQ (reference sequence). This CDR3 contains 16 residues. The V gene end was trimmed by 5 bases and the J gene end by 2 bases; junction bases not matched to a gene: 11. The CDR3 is CASSRFRTGFNYGYTF. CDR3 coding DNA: TGTGCCAGCAGCAGATTCCGGACAGGCTTCAACTATGGCTACACCTTC.

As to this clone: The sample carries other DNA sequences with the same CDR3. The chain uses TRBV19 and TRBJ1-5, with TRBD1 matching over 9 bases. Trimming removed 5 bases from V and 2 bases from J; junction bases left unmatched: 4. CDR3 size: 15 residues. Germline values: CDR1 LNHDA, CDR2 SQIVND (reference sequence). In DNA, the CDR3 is TGTGCCAGTAGTCGGGACAGGGAAGGCAATCAGCCCCAGCATTTT. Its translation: CASSRDREGNQPQHF.

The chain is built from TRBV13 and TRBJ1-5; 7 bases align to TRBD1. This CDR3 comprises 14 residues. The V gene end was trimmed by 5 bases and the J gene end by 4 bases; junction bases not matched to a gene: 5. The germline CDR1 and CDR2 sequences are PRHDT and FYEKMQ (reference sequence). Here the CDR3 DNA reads TGTGCCAGCAGCCTCCACAGGGGAAATCAGCCCCAGCATTTT. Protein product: CASSLHRGNQPQHF.

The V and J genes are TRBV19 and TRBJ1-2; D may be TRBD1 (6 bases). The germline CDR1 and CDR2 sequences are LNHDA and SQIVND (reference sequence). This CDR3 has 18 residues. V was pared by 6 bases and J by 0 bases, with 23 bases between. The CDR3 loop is CASRWGRGPTETNYGYTF. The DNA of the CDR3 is TGTGCCAGTAGATGGGGTCGGGGGCCCACTGAAACTAACTATGGCTACACCTTC.

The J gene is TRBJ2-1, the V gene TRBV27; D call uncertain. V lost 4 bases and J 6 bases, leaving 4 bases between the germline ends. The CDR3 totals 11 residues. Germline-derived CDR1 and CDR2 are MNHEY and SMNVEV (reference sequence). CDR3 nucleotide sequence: TGTGCCAGCAGTTCCCGCAATGAGCAGTTCTTC. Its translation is CASSSRNEQFF.

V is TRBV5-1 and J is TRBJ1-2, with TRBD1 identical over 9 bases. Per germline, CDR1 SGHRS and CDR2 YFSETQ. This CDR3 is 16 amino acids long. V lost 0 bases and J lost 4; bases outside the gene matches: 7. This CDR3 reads CASSLAAQGAGYGYTF. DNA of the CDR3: TGCGCCAGCAGCTTGGCGGCACAGGGGGCAGGCTATGGCTACACCTTC.

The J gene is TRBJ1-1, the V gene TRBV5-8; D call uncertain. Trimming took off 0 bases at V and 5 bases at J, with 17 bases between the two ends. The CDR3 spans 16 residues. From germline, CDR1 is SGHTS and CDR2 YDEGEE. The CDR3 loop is CASSLGSTGISTEAFF. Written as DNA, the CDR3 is TGTGCCAGCAGCTTGGGGTCTACGGGGATATCAACTGAAGCTTTCTTT.

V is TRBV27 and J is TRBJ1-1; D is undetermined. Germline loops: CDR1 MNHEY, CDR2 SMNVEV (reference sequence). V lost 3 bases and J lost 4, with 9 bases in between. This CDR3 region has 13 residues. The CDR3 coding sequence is TGTGCCAGCAGTTTCGGGTTTAGCACTGAAGCTTTCTTT. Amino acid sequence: CASSFGFSTEAFF.

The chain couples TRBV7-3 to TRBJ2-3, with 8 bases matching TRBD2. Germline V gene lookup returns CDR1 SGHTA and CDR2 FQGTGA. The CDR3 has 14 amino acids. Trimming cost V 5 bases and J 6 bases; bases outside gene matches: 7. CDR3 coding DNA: TGTGCCAGCAGCCCTGCTAGCGGGCCGGATACGCAGTATTTT. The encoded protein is CASSPASGPDTQYF.